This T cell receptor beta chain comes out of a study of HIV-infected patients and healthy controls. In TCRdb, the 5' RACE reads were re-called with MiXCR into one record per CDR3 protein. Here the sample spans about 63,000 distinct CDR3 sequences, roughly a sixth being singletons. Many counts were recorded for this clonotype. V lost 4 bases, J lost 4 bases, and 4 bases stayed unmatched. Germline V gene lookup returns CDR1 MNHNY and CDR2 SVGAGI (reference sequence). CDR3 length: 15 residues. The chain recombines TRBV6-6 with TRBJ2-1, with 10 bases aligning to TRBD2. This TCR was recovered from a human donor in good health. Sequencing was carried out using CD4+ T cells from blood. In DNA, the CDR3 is TGTGCCAGCAGTTCTAGCGGGGGACTATACAATGAGCAGTTCTTC. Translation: CASSSSGGLYNEQFF.